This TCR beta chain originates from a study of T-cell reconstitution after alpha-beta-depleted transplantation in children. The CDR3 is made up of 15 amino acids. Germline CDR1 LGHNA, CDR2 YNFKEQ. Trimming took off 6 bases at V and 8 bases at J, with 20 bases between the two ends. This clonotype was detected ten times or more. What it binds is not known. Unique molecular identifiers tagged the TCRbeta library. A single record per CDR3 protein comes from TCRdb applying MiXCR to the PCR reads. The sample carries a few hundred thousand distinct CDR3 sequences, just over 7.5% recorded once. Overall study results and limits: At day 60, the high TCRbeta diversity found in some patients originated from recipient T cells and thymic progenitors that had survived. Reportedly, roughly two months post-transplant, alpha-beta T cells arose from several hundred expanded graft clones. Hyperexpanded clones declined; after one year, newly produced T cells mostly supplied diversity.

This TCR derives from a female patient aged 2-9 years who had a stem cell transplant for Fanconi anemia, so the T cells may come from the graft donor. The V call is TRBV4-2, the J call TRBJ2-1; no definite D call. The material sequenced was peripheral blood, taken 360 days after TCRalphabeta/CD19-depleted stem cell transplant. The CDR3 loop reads CASRAATTRLDEQFF. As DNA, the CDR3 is TGTGCCAGCAGGGCGGCGACAACAAGGTTGGATGAGCAGTTCTTC.